The 22 T cell receptor beta chains below all came from one sample that was sequenced in a study of blood T cell repertoires in COVID-19. The table came from immunoSEQ multiplex PCR; TCRdb's copy has only in-frame clones and leaves some out. The table lists tens of thousands of clones, 76% of them singletons. The specimen sequenced was peripheral blood. These receptors were obtained from an elderly man with acute or convalescent COVID-19.

As regards this clone: Other DNA sequences in this specimen translate into the identical CDR3. This rearrangement joins TRBV7-3 to TRBJ1-1; 7 bases align to TRBD1. The CDR3 contains 14 residues. From germline, CDR1 is SGHTA and CDR2 FQGTGA. V shed 0 bases, J shed 2 bases, and the junction held 0 bases outside the gene matches. The CDR3 bases are TGTGCCAGCAGCTTAACAGGGGGCAACACTGAAGCTTTCTTT. Its translation is CASSLTGGNTEAFF.

The chain couples TRBV5-1 to TRBJ2-3; TRBD2 aligns across 13 bases. CDR1 is SGHRS, CDR2 YFSETQ, per germline. With 4 bases clipped from V and 4 bases from J, the junction kept 9 bases outside the gene matches. The CDR3 has 17 residues. The CDR3 bases are TGCGCCAGCAGCCACGGACTAGCGGGAGTGTGGTCAGATACGCAGTATTTT. Its protein is CASSHGLAGVWSDTQYF. The variable domain in full, completed from reference TRBV5-1 and TRBJ2-3, reads KAGVTQTPRYLIKTRGQQVTLSCSPISGHRSVSWYQQTPGQGLQFLFEYFSETQRNKGNFPGRFSGRQFSNSRSEMNVSTLELGDSALYLCASSHGLAGVWSDTQYFGPGTRLTVL.

V is TRBV18 and J is TRBJ2-1; tentative D call: TRBD1 (6 bases). The ends were cut back, 2 bases at V and 7 bases at J, with 15 bases in the middle. From germline, CDR1 is KGHSH and CDR2 LQKENI. CDR3 size: 15 residues. CDR3 region: CASSPSQGNMNEQFF. The CDR3 region has the DNA TGTGCCAGCTCACCATCACAGGGAAACATGAATGAGCAGTTCTTC.

V gene TRBV11-2 combines with J gene TRBJ2-2; the match to TRBD2 covers 11 bases. With V trimmed by 4 bases and J by 3 bases, 7 bases remained unmatched. CDR1 SGHAT and CDR2 FQNNGV come from the germline V gene. The CDR3 has 17 amino acids. In DNA form, the CDR3 reads TGTGCCAGCAGCTCGAGACTAGCGGGAATCGACACCGGGGAGCTGTTTTTT. Its protein is CASSSRLAGIDTGELFF.

This clone is a singleton in its sample. The chain has TRBV9 and TRBJ2-7, with 14 bases aligning to TRBD2. The CDR3 has 15 residues. The V and J ends lost 4 bases and 4 bases, in that order; junction bases with no gene match: 4. Germline-derived CDR1 and CDR2 are SGDLS and YYNGEE. CDR3 nucleotides: TGTGCCAGCAGCCCCGGACTAGCGGGGGGTTACGAGCAGTACTTC. Translated: CASSPGLAGGYEQYF.

This chain connects TRBV6-5 to TRBJ1-2; D is undetermined. CDR3 length equals 14 residues. V was clipped by 6 bases and J by 2 bases, with 13 bases between them. The germline CDR1 and CDR2 sequences are MNHEY and SVGAGI. The CDR3 is CASSRLAENYGYTF. The CDR3 DNA follows: TGTGCCAGCAGCCGTTTGGCGGAAAACTATGGCTACACCTTC.

This clone was seen more than once but under ten times. J is TRBJ1-2 and V is TRBV5-8; D may be TRBD1 (5 bases). The CDR3 has 16 residues. Germline values: CDR1 SGHTS, CDR2 YDEGEE. The V and J ends lost 0 bases and 4 bases respectively, with 16 bases between them. This CDR3 reads CASSLDPGQGGYGYTF. The CDR3 region has the DNA TGTGCCAGCAGCTTGGACCCTGGGCAGGGCGGCTATGGCTACACCTTC.

This chain connects TRBV11-2 to TRBJ2-5; possibly TRBD1 for D (5 bases). Germline V gives CDR1 SGHAT, CDR2 FQNNGV. This CDR3 contains 13 residues. V lost 4 bases and J 3 bases, leaving 9 bases between the germline ends. The CDR3 loop reads CASSSTVEETQYF. The CDR3 DNA sequence: TGTGCCAGCAGCTCGACAGTTGAAGAGACCCAGTACTTC.

V usage is TRBV7-2 and J usage is TRBJ2-3, with 7 positions matching TRBD2. The germline V gene has CDR1 SGHTA and CDR2 FQGNSA. The CDR3 is 13 amino acids. The V and J ends lost 5 bases and 4 bases, in that order; junction bases with no gene match: 3. The chain's CDR3 is CASSLTSSDTQYF. The CDR3 DNA is TGTGCCAGCAGCCTGACTAGCTCAGATACGCAGTATTTT.

The genes are TRBV4-1 and TRBJ1-2; no firm D call. CDR1 is MGHRA, CDR2 YSYEKL, per germline. The length of the CDR3 is 12 residues. The V end was cut by 0 bases, the J end by 8 bases, with 7 bases between. The CDR3 here is CASSQEWEGYTF. The CDR3 coding sequence is TGCGCCAGCAGCCAAGAATGGGAGGGCTACACCTTC.

This clone is labeled as hyperexpanded. V is TRBV4-2 and J is TRBJ2-7, with no clear D. Trimming took off 1 base at V and 0 bases at J, with 7 bases between the two ends. The germline V gene encodes CDR1 LGHNA and CDR2 YNFKEQ. CDR3 length: 14 amino acids. The CDR3 sequence is CASSQGASSYEQYF. CDR3 nucleotide sequence: TGTGCCAGCAGCCAAGGGGCCTCCTCCTACGAGCAGTACTTC.

The chain recombines TRBV5-4 with TRBJ2-5; TRBD2 matches 12 bases. The CDR3 covers 16 residues. Per germline, CDR1 SGHNT and CDR2 YYREEE (reference sequence). The V and J ends lost 4 bases and 3 bases, in that order; junction bases with no gene match: 7. CDR3 sequence reads: CASSPKLAGGKETQYF. CDR3 nucleotides: TGTGCCAGCAGCCCCAAGCTAGCGGGAGGGAAAGAGACCCAGTACTTC. The complete variable domain, with remaining parts taken from reference TRBV5-4 and TRBJ2-5, reads ETGVTQSPTHLIKTRGQQVTLRCSSQSGHNTVSWYQQALGQGPQFIFQYYREEENGRGNFPPRFSGLQFPNYSSELNVNALELDDSALYLCASSPKLAGGKETQYFGPGTRLLVL.

The chain uses TRBV7-9 and TRBJ2-3; TRBD1 aligns across 10 bases. The CDR3 length is 14 residues. J lost 4 bases, V lost 4 bases, and 2 bases had no gene match. Germline V CDR1 and CDR2: SEHNR, FQNEAQ (reference sequence). The DNA for the CDR3 is TGTGCCAGCAGCTCAGACAGGGGGCCAGATACGCAGTATTTT. Amino acids: CASSSDRGPDTQYF.

This clone was seen only a few times. The rearrangement joins TRBV11-2 to TRBJ2-2, with D perhaps TRBD1 (5 bases). Germline V lookup: CDR1 SGHAT, CDR2 FQNNGV. V shed 5 bases and J shed 4 bases, with 11 bases lying between them. The CDR3 loop spans 14 amino acids. The CDR3, as DNA: TGTGCCAGCAGCAATTTCAGGGTCACCGGGGAGCTGTTTTTT. This sequence encodes CASSNFRVTGELFF. The variable domain in full, completed from reference TRBV11-2 and TRBJ2-2, reads EAGVAQSPRYKIIEKRQSVAFWCNPISGHATLYWYQQILGQGPKLLIQFQNNGVVDDSQLPKDRFSAERLKGVDSTLKIQPAKLEDSAVYLCASSNFRVTGELFFGEGSRLTVL.

The CDR3 reads CASRPGQDDGYTF. CDR3 bases: TGTGCCAGCAGACCGGGACAGGACGATGGCTACACCTTC. The chain links TRBV28 to TRBJ1-2; 8 bases line up with TRBD1. The CDR3 is 13 amino acids. The V gene end was trimmed by 6 bases and the J gene end by 6 bases; junction bases not matched to a gene: 6. Germline V CDR1 and CDR2: MDHEN, SYDVKM.

This sequence joins TRBV5-4 and TRBJ2-1, with 11 bases aligning to TRBD2. Trimming cost V 1 base and J 6 bases; bases outside gene matches: 3. The germline V gene encodes CDR1 SGHNT and CDR2 YYREEE (reference sequence). The CDR3 runs 15 residues. The CDR3 sequence is CASSLFSGGANEQFF. The DNA for the CDR3 is TGTGCCAGCAGCTTGTTTAGCGGGGGGGCCAATGAGCAGTTCTTC.

By share, this clone counts as medium-sized. This chain connects TRBV11-2 to TRBJ1-6, with D unresolved. Germline CDR1 reads SGHAT; CDR2 reads FQNNGV. The CDR3 spans 13 residues. Trimming cost V 1 base and J 9 bases, with 7 bases left between them. CDR3 protein: CASSLAPGSPLHF. The CDR3 bases are TGTGCCAGCAGCTTAGCTCCAGGTTCACCCCTCCACTTT.

The J gene is TRBJ2-3, the V gene TRBV5-1, with 10 bases fitting TRBD1. This CDR3 has 20 residues. The V gene's germline CDR1 is SGHRS and CDR2 YFSETQ. The V and J ends lost 1 base and 0 bases, in that order; junction bases with no gene match: 14. Written as DNA, the CDR3 is TGCGCCAGCAGCTTGCAGGACAGGGGGTTCGGGAGGTCAAGCACAGATACGCAGTATTTT. Amino acid sequence: CASSLQDRGFGRSSTDTQYF.

The V call is TRBV4-1, the J call TRBJ2-7; 11 nucleotides line up with TRBD2. J gave up 3 bases and V 0 bases, and 7 bases lay outside the gene matches. The CDR3 runs to 17 residues. CDR1 MGHRA and CDR2 YSYEKL come from the germline V gene. The CDR3 DNA follows: TGCGCCAGCAGCCAAGACAGCGGACTAGCGGGCTTCTACGAGCAGTACTTC. Protein: CASSQDSGLAGFYEQYF.

This clone has a single count. The rearrangement uses TRBV5-1 and TRBJ1-1; maybe TRBD1 (6 bases). Germline values: CDR1 SGHRS, CDR2 YFSETQ. This CDR3 region has 15 residues. The germline V and J ends were trimmed by 2 bases and 7 bases, with 18 bases remaining between them. The CDR3 nucleotides read TGCGCCAGCAGCTTTCCTACTTTTGGGACAAGTGAAGCTTTCTTT. Its protein is CASSFPTFGTSEAFF. The full variable domain, in which reference TRBV5-1 and TRBJ1-1 provide the parts outside the CDR3, is KAGVTQTPRYLIKTRGQQVTLSCSPISGHRSVSWYQQTPGQGLQFLFEYFSETQRNKGNFPGRFSGRQFSNSRSEMNVSTLELGDSALYLCASSFPTFGTSEAFFGQGTRLTVV.

V is TRBV6-5 and J is TRBJ2-3; TRBD2 might be the D (5 bases). Germline CDR1 MNHEY, CDR2 SVGAGI. Trimming stripped 5 bases from V and 0 bases from J, with 12 bases between. There are 15 residues in the CDR3. The CDR3 region is CASSRGLASTDTQYF. The CDR3 DNA reads as TGTGCCAGCAGTCGAGGACTGGCTAGCACAGATACGCAGTATTTT.

The CDR3 DNA reads as TGTGCCAGTAGTGTCGACTCTTCCTCCTATAATTCACCCCTCCACTTT. It encodes CASSVDSSSYNSPLHF. V gene TRBV19 combines with J gene TRBJ1-6, with D unresolved. Per germline, CDR1 LNHDA and CDR2 SQIVND (reference sequence). The CDR3 is made up of 16 amino acids. Trimming removed 5 bases at V and 0 bases at J, with 11 bases between.